This T cell receptor beta chain is from a study of blood T cells in healthy people across ages. The overall study: Roughly one uniquely barcoded beta molecule per two T cells was captured. General study findings and limits: Comparison with aged donors showed that long-lived donors had more naive CD4+ cells and higher diversity. TCR beta diversity correlated strongly with naive T cell percentage.

The CDR3 totals 12 residues. Germline V gene sequence: CDR1 GTSNPN, CDR2 SVGIG (reference sequence). V lost 0 bases, J lost 7 bases, and 9 bases lay in between. With a J-beta primer mix and a sample-barcoded 5' primer, a second PCR ran roughly 6 to 12 cycles. A tag from a template-switch adaptor with 12 random nucleotides marked each cDNA molecule. Each CDR3 protein is one row after TCRdb ran MiXCR on the 5' RACE reads. In the table there are roughly 1.7 million distinct CDR3 sequences, about 35% of which are singletons. On this clonotype: As yet, its antigen is unknown.

The source of this sequence is a woman in her 30s in good health. V gene TRBV30 combines with J gene TRBJ1-2; maybe TRBD1 (5 bases). What was sequenced was blood. The DNA of the CDR3 is TGTGCCTGGAGTGTGTCGGGGACTGGCTACACCTTC. Translated, it gives CAWSVSGTGYTF.